This T cell receptor (beta chain) is drawn from a study of cytomegalovirus exposure and HLA in healthy donors. Study as a whole: Prior work identified 120 million or so unique TCR beta sequences in some 200 million T cells. General observations from the study: As a later analysis revealed, most CMV-associated TCR beta chains appeared HLA-restricted. Rates of TCR association differed by HLA locus in a later analysis, with DRB1 highest and HLA-C lowest. The Asian-associated ancestry cluster reportedly had fewer N-insertions than the approximately 700-donor mean in a later analysis.

As concerns this clone: Its antigen is as yet unknown.

J gave up 5 bases and V 4 bases, and 4 bases lay outside the gene matches. The CDR3 has 14 residues. Germline CDR1 reads KGHSH; CDR2 reads LQKENI. PCR was performed using 60 Vbeta and 13 Jbeta primers. Data came from immunoSEQ multiplex PCR; TCRdb stores just in-frame clones and leaves some out. The data show roughly 190,000 clones, 80% to 85% seen once. What was sequenced was PBMCs. This TCR derives from a woman aged 40 to 49 in good health and CMV-seronegative. The rearrangement joins TRBV18 to TRBJ1-4; TRBD1 agrees at 7 bases. CDR3 nucleotide sequence: TGTGCCAGCTCACTTGACAGGGTAAATGAAAAACTGTTTTTT. Translation: CASSLDRVNEKLFF.